This T cell receptor (beta chain) was observed in a study of T cell changes during pregnancy in multiple sclerosis. The assay was immunoSEQ multiplex PCR, and TCRdb's table has in-frame clones only and misses some. The sample lists 25,000 to 35,000 clones, roughly 87% occurring once. This clone has a single count. The TCR was taken from a female donor with multiple sclerosis, enrolled in a pregnancy study. The specimen was CD8+ T cells from peripheral blood mononuclear cells, collected before pregnancy.

The CDR3 region is CASSTPSGGRYEQFF. CDR3 nucleotides: TGTGCCAGCAGCACCCCTAGCGGGGGGAGGTATGAGCAGTTCTTC. V and J are TRBV7-9 and TRBJ2-1; 11 positions agree with TRBD2. The CDR3 contains 15 residues. Germline V gene lookup returns CDR1 SEHNR and CDR2 FQNEAQ (reference sequence). Trimming took 5 bases from V and 8 from J; bases not matched to a gene: 8.